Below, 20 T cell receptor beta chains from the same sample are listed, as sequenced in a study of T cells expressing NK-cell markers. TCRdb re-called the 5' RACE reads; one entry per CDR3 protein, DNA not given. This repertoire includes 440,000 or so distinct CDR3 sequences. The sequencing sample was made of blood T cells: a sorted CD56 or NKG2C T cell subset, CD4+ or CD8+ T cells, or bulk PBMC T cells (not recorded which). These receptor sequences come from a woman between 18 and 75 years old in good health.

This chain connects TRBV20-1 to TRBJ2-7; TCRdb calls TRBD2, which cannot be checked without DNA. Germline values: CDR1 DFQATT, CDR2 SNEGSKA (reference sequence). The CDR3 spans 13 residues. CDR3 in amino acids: CSASGRPSYEQYF.

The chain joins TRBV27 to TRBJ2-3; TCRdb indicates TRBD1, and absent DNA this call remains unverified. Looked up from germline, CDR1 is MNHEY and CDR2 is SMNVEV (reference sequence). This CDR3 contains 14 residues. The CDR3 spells CASSPPRERNTQYF.

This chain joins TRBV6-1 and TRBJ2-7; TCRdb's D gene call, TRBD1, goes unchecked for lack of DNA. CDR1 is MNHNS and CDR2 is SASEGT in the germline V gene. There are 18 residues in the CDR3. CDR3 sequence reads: CASSLRGSSGDSGYEQYF.

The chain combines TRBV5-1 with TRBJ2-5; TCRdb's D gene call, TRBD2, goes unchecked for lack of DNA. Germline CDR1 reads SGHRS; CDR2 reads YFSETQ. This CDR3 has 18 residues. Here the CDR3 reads CASSLNGLAPTKGETQYF. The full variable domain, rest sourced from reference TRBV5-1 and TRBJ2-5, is KAGVTQTPRYLIKTRGQQVTLSCSPISGHRSVSWYQQTPGQGLQFLFEYFSETQRNKGNFPGRFSGRQFSNSRSEMNVSTLELGDSALYLCASSLNGLAPTKGETQYFGPGTRLLVL.

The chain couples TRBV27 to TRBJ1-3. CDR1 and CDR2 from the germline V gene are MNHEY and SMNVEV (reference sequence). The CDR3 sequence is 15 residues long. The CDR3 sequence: CASSLMVDSGNTIYF.

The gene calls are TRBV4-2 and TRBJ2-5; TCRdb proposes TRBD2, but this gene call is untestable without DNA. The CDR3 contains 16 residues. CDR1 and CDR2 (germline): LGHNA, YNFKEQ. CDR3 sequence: CASSQEPSGAQETQYF.

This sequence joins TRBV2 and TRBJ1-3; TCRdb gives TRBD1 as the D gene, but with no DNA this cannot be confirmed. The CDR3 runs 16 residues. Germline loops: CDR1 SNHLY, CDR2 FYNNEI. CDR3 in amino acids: CASRGNRGPSGNTIYF. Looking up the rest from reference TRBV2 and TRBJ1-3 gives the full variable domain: EPEVTQTPSHQVTQMGQEVILRCVPISNHLYFYWYRQILGQKVEFLVSFYNNEISEKSEIFDDQFSVERPDGSNFTLKIRSTKLEDSAMYFCASRGNRGPSGNTIYFGEGSWLTVV.

CDR3 in amino acids: CASSLVRDKNIQYF. The chain uses TRBV7-9 and TRBJ2-4. CDR1 and CDR2 (germline): SEHNR, FQNEAQ (reference sequence). This CDR3 is 14 amino acids long. Variable domain in full (rest from reference TRBV7-9 and TRBJ2-4): DTGVSQNPRHKITKRGQNVTFRCDPISEHNRLYWYRQTLGQGPEFLTYFQNEAQLEKSRLLSDRFSAERPKGSFSTLEIQRTEQGDSAMYLCASSLVRDKNIQYFGAGTRLSVL.

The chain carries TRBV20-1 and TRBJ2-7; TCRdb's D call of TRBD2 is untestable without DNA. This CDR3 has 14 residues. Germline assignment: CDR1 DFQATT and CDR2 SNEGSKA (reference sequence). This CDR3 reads CSARGGREKGEQYF.

CDR3 amino acids: CASSHRAGANVLTF. The chain is built from TRBV14 and TRBJ2-6; TCRdb calls TRBD1, which cannot be checked without DNA. CDR1 SGHDN and CDR2 FVKESK come from the germline V gene. The CDR3 is 14 amino acids.

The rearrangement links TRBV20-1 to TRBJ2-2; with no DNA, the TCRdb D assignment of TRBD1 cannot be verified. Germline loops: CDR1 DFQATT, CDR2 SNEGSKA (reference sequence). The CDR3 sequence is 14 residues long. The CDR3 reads CSATGGLSSGELFF.

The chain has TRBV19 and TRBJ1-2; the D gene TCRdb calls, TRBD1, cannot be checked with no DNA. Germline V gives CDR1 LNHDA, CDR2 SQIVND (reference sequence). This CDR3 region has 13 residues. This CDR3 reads CASRIGAANGYTF.

This CDR3 reads CASSLSGRSSNKEQFF. This rearrangement joins TRBV5-1 to TRBJ2-1; the TCRdb call, TRBD2, lacks DNA for checking. Germline CDR1 is SGHRS and CDR2 is YFSETQ. The CDR3 loop spans 16 amino acids.

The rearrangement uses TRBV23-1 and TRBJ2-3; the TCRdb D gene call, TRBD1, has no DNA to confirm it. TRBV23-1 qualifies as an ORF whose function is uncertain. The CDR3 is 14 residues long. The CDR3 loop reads CASSQQGSTDTQYF.

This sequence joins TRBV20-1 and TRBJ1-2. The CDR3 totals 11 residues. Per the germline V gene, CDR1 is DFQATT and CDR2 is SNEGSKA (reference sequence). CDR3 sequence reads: CSAGRDYGYTF.

CDR3 region: CSARKTGGNNGYTF. This chain joins TRBV20-1 and TRBJ1-2; TCRdb's D call, TRBD1, is unchecked because there is no DNA. The CDR3 consists of 14 residues. Germline values: CDR1 DFQATT, CDR2 SNEGSKA (reference sequence).

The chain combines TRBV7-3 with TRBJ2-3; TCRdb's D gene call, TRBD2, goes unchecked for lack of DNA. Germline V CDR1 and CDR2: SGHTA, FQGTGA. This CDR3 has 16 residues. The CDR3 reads CASSLDIPKGLDTQYF.

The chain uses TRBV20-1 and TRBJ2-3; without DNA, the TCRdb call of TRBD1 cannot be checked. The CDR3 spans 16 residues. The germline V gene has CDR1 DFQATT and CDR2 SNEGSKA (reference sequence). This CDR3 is CSATLLTVPITDTQYF.

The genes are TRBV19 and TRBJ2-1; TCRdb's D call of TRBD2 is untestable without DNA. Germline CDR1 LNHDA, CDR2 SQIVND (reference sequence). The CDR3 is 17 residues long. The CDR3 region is CASSTDLAGGPVNEQFF.

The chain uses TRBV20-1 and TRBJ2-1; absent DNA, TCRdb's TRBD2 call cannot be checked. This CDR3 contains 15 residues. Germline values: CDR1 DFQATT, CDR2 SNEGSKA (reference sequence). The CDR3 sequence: CSARDIAGGYNEQFF.